The clone carrying this TCR beta chain appeared once. The source of the sample is a study of T cells in localized non-small cell lung cancer. Sequencing used immunoSEQ multiplex PCR; TCRdb keeps in-frame clones, though not all of them. The sample records approximately 35,000 clones, around 93% being singletons. The CDR3 runs 14 residues. CDR1 is SGHDN and CDR2 is FVKESK in the germline V gene. J gave up 5 bases and V 4 bases, and 3 bases lay outside the gene matches. The V call is TRBV14, the J call TRBJ2-1; 9 bases fit TRBD1. Sequenced here: peripheral blood mononuclear cells, sampled before any cancer treatment. The clonotype was recovered from a female donor older than 55 with stage II lung adenocarcinoma. CDR3 nucleotide sequence: TGTGCCAGCAGCCCTTGGACAGGGGACAATGAGCAGTTCTTC. It is translated as CASSPWTGDNEQFF.